These 28 T cell receptor beta chains originate from one sample sequenced in a study of blood T cell repertoires in COVID-19. Data came from immunoSEQ multiplex PCR; TCRdb stores just in-frame clones and leaves some out. Of around 130,000 clones in the sample, less than 90% are singletons; the top ten hold approximately 8.9%. Sequencing was performed on peripheral blood. Receptor source: a man under 40 with COVID-19, enrolled during active disease.

The chain links TRBV2 to TRBJ2-1; 12 bases match TRBD1. Unmatched junction bases numbered 5, after V lost 9 bases and J lost 5 bases. From germline, CDR1 is SNHLY and CDR2 FYNNEI. The CDR3 has 14 amino acids. The CDR3 reads CARRDRGHDNEQFF. CDR3 nucleotides: TGTGCCAGACGGGACAGGGGGCACGACAATGAGCAGTTCTTC.

The chain links TRBV23-1 to TRBJ2-7, with a weak D call TRBD2 (6 bases). TRBV23-1 is treated as an ORF (open reading frame) with a function not yet certain. There are 14 residues in the CDR3. Trimming shortened V by 3 bases and J by 4 bases, and 13 bases separated the two germline ends. CDR3 nucleotide sequence: TGCGCCAGCAGTCACCCGGGACTGAGTTACGAGCAGTACTTC. Protein product: CASSHPGLSYEQYF.

This chain links TRBV5-1 with TRBJ2-5; 7 bases are a match to TRBD1. Germline V gives CDR1 SGHRS, CDR2 YFSETQ. Trimming at V came to 0 bases and at J to 2 bases, leaving 4 bases not matched to a gene. The CDR3 consists of 15 residues. Here the CDR3 reads CASSLDTGVQETQYF. CDR3 DNA: TGCGCCAGCAGCTTGGATACAGGGGTTCAAGAGACCCAGTACTTC.

J is TRBJ2-3 and V is TRBV6-1, with TRBD2 identical over 10 bases. J lost 3 bases, V lost 4 bases, and 7 bases had no gene match. The CDR3 totals 16 residues. From germline, CDR1 is MNHNS and CDR2 SASEGT. The CDR3 loop is CASSASSGSGTDTQYF. The CDR3 region has the DNA TGTGCCAGCAGTGCGTCTAGCGGGAGTGGGACAGATACGCAGTATTTT.

This rearrangement joins TRBV29-1 to TRBJ2-1; 12 nucleotides line up with TRBD2. The CDR3 spans 16 residues. V was pared by 0 bases and J by 9 bases, with 9 bases of the junction left unmatched. Germline lookup yields CDR1 SQVTM and CDR2 ANQGSEA. This CDR3 reads CSVEDLLAGGDGEQFF. The CDR3 DNA reads as TGCAGCGTTGAAGATCTCCTAGCGGGAGGGGACGGTGAGCAGTTCTTC.

The rearrangement joins TRBV6-4 to TRBJ2-1; 8 nucleotides match TRBD1. Losses at the gene ends were 5 bases for V and 4 bases for J; bases not matched to a gene: 10. There are 16 residues in the CDR3. Germline loops: CDR1 MRHNA, CDR2 SNTAGT. DNA for the CDR3: TGTGCCAGCAGTCCCAACAGGGGGATGAGGTACAATGAGCAGTTCTTC. Translated, it gives CASSPNRGMRYNEQFF.

The CDR3 DNA reads as TGTGCCAGCAGCCCGGCAGGGCGGTGGACTGAAGCTTTCTTT. Protein sequence: CASSPAGRWTEAFF. The rearrangement joins TRBV14 to TRBJ1-1, with TRBD1 as a possible D gene (5 bases). CDR3 length: 14 amino acids. V lost 4 bases to trimming and J lost 5 bases, with 14 bases between them. Germline V CDR1 and CDR2: SGHDN, FVKESK. The complete variable domain, with remaining parts taken from reference TRBV14 and TRBJ1-1, reads EAGVTQFPSHSVIEKGQTVTLRCDPISGHDNLYWYRRVMGKEIKFLLHFVKESKQDESGMPNNRFLAERTGGTYSTLKVQPAELEDSGVYFCASSPAGRWTEAFFGQGTRLTVV.

The chain employs TRBV4-1 and TRBJ2-7; TRBD2 matches 9 bases. In germline, CDR1 is MGHRA, CDR2 YSYEKL. The V segment lost 6 bases and the J segment 7 bases; nucleotides outside the gene matches: 16. This CDR3 is 16 amino acids long. This chain's CDR3 is CASSPTFVLAGSEQYF. The CDR3, as DNA: TGCGCCAGCAGTCCCACGTTCGTACTAGCGGGTAGTGAGCAGTACTTC.

V is TRBV3-1 (or the pseudogene TRBV3-2) and J is TRBJ1-1; D may be TRBD1 (6 bases). The CDR3 runs to 15 residues. Germline-derived CDR1 and CDR2 are LGHDT and YNNKEL (reference sequence). The V gene lost 3 bases and the J gene lost 2 bases, with 13 bases spanning the gap. Here the CDR3 reads CASSHLTDSNTEAFF. In nucleotides, the CDR3 is TGTGCCAGCAGCCATTTAACGGACAGCAACACTGAAGCTTTCTTT.

The CDR3: CASSAPREKLFF. CDR3 in DNA: TGTGCCAGCAGTGCCCCTAGGGAAAAACTGTTTTTT. The chain is built from TRBV28 and TRBJ1-4; D is uncertain. CDR1 MDHEN and CDR2 SYDVKM come from the germline V gene. The CDR3 is 12 residues long. V lost 5 bases and J 8 bases, leaving 9 bases between the germline ends.

The chain combines TRBV6-2 or TRBV6-3 with TRBJ1-1; D remains unclear. Germline V lookup: CDR1 MNHEY, CDR2 SVGEGT. CDR3 size: 14 residues. Trimming took off 6 bases at V and 4 bases at J, with 15 bases between the two ends. The CDR3 DNA reads as TGTGCCAGCAGCCGCACCCCGTACGGCACTGAAGCTTTCTTT. Translation gives CASSRTPYGTEAFF.

This chain links TRBV5-4 with TRBJ2-7; 11 nucleotides match TRBD2. Germline V gives CDR1 SGHNT, CDR2 YYREEE (reference sequence). CDR3 length: 16 amino acids. With V trimmed by 0 bases and J by 0 bases, 2 bases remained unmatched. The CDR3 loop is CASSLAGTSGSYEQYF. The CDR3, as DNA: TGTGCCAGCAGCTTGGCCGGGACTAGCGGCTCCTACGAGCAGTACTTC.

The chain carries TRBV5-6 and TRBJ1-2; 9 nucleotides align to TRBD1. Trimming at V came to 6 bases and at J to 4 bases, leaving 7 bases not matched to a gene. This CDR3 region has 14 residues. Germline V gene lookup returns CDR1 SGHDT and CDR2 YYEEEE. In DNA form, the CDR3 reads TGTGCCAGCACGAAACAGGGGGCTGGCTATGGCTACACCTTC. Amino acids: CASTKQGAGYGYTF.

This chain connects TRBV5-1 to TRBJ1-5; D gene ambiguous. The CDR3 length is 13 residues. V was trimmed by 4 bases and J by 9 bases, leaving 14 bases between them. Germline V gene lookup returns CDR1 SGHRS and CDR2 YFSETQ. The CDR3 is CASSVTGSGPQHF. In nucleotides, the CDR3 is TGCGCCAGCAGCGTGACGGGTTCGGGGCCCCAGCATTTT.

This chain connects TRBV11-2 to TRBJ2-5; D call uncertain. Germline-derived CDR1 and CDR2 are SGHAT and FQNNGV. The length of the CDR3 is 14 residues. Trimming removed 0 bases at V and 2 bases at J, with 7 bases between. In nucleotides, the CDR3 is TGTGCCAGCAGCTTAGACCACTATCAAGAGACCCAGTACTTC. Translation: CASSLDHYQETQYF.

The genes are TRBV2 and TRBJ1-5, with D possibly being TRBD1 (5 bases). V was clipped by 6 bases and J by 4 bases, with 19 bases between them. The CDR3 length is 16 residues. Germline CDR1 and CDR2: SNHLY and FYNNEI. CDR3 amino acids: CASRASGGALNQPQHF. The CDR3 DNA is TGTGCCAGCAGGGCCTCTGGAGGGGCCCTAAATCAGCCCCAGCATTTT. Combining the CDR3 with reference TRBV2 and TRBJ1-5 gives the whole variable domain EPEVTQTPSHQVTQMGQEVILRCVPISNHLYFYWYRQILGQKVEFLVSFYNNEISEKSEIFDDQFSVERPDGSNFTLKIRSTKLEDSAMYFCASRASGGALNQPQHFGDGTRLSIL.

The V call is TRBV9, the J call TRBJ2-5; D is perhaps TRBD2 (6 bases). Trimming pared 2 bases from V and 1 base from J, leaving 9 bases between. Germline V gene data show CDR1 as SGDLS and CDR2 as YYNGEE. The CDR3 has 14 amino acids. The CDR3 region has the DNA TGTGCCAGCAGCGTTGGGAGGACCCAAGAGACCCAGTACTTC. Its protein product is CASSVGRTQETQYF.

Remarks on this clone: This may be a read error, as it is one base from a much larger clone. This chain joins TRBV6-5 and TRBJ2-7, with TRBD2 identical over 9 bases. V gave up 2 bases and J gave up 1 base; unmatched junction bases: 0. Per germline, CDR1 MNHEY and CDR2 SVGAGI. This CDR3 comprises 14 residues. The CDR3 protein is CASSYTSGSYEQYF. CDR3 DNA: TGTGCCAGCAGTTACACTAGCGGGTCCTACGAGCAGTACTTC.

The CDR3 protein is CASSPGGGEQFF. The CDR3 DNA reads as TGTGCCAGCAGCCCCGGCGGGGGTGAGCAGTTCTTC. V usage is TRBV6-5 and J usage is TRBJ2-1, with TRBD2 identical over 7 bases. The CDR3 consists of 12 residues. Trimming removed 6 bases from V and 9 bases from J; junction bases left unmatched: 5. Germline V lookup: CDR1 MNHEY, CDR2 SVGAGI.

V is TRBV27 and J is TRBJ2-7; tentative D call: TRBD1 (5 bases). Per germline, CDR1 MNHEY and CDR2 SMNVEV (reference sequence). The V gene lost 8 bases and the J gene lost 1 base, with 18 bases spanning the gap. The CDR3 extends over 15 amino acids. The CDR3 DNA is TGTGCCAGCGGGGCTGGTCACACCGCTTCCTACGAGCAGTACTTC. Its translation: CASGAGHTASYEQYF.

The chain couples TRBV7-9 to TRBJ2-6; perhaps TRBD2 as D (5 bases). Trimming cost V 2 bases and J 1 base, with 6 bases left between them. This CDR3 contains 15 residues. Germline-derived CDR1 and CDR2 are SEHNR and FQNEAQ (reference sequence). The CDR3 DNA is TGTGCCAGCAGCTTACCGGGGTCTGGGGCCAACGTCCTGACTTTC. Protein: CASSLPGSGANVLTF.

The J gene is TRBJ2-1, the V gene TRBV7-2, with 9 positions matching TRBD2. The ends lost 7 bases at V and 1 base at J; junction bases unmatched: 11. This CDR3 region has 17 residues. CDR1 is SGHTA and CDR2 is FQGNSA in the germline V gene. CDR3 loop: CASTLQGGRASYNEQFF. The CDR3 nucleotides read TGTGCCAGCACCCTTCAGGGCGGGAGGGCATCCTACAATGAGCAGTTCTTC.

V gene TRBV24-1 combines with J gene TRBJ2-1, with a possible D match to TRBD2 (7 bases). Germline CDR1 and CDR2: KGHDR and SFDVKD. There are 20 residues in the CDR3. V was clipped by 1 base and J by 7 bases, with 28 bases between them. The CDR3, as DNA: TGTGCCACCAGTGATTTAGGGGGGGAACAGGGATCTCGATTAGGGAATGAGCAGTTCTTC. Translation: CATSDLGGEQGSRLGNEQFF.

This clone was seen only once. V usage is TRBV25-1 and J usage is TRBJ2-1, with TRBD2 matching 8 bases. The CDR3 length is 17 residues. The J segment lost 3 bases and the V segment lost 2 bases, leaving 9 bases of the junction unmatched. Germline assignment: CDR1 MGHDK and CDR2 SYGVNS. The CDR3 here is CASSEGGGRTLYNEQFF. DNA for the CDR3: TGTGCCAGCAGTGAAGGCGGCGGGAGGACCCTCTACAATGAGCAGTTCTTC.

This clone showed up just a few times. J is TRBJ2-7 and V is TRBV4-3; D might be TRBD1 (6 bases). The CDR3 runs 14 residues. V gave up 4 bases and J gave up 2 bases, with 12 bases separating them. From germline, CDR1 is LGHNA and CDR2 YSLEER. CDR3 amino acids: CASSPGTTTYEQYF. CDR3 sequence (DNA): TGCGCCAGCAGCCCCGGGACAACGACCTACGAGCAGTACTTC.

V is TRBV5-1 and J is TRBJ2-1; no clear D. This CDR3 spans 13 amino acids. The V gene lost 4 bases and the J gene lost 5 bases, with 10 bases spanning the gap. Germline V lookup: CDR1 SGHRS, CDR2 YFSETQ. The CDR3 DNA reads as TGCGCCAGCAGCGACGCTCGGGACAATGAGCAGTTCTTC. Amino acids: CASSDARDNEQFF. The full variable domain, in which reference TRBV5-1 and TRBJ2-1 provide the parts outside the CDR3, is KAGVTQTPRYLIKTRGQQVTLSCSPISGHRSVSWYQQTPGQGLQFLFEYFSETQRNKGNFPGRFSGRQFSNSRSEMNVSTLELGDSALYLCASSDARDNEQFFGPGTRLTVL.

The V gene is TRBV25-1, the J gene TRBJ1-4; TRBD1 matches at 9 bases. The ends lost 2 bases at V and 8 bases at J; junction bases unmatched: 6. Germline V lookup: CDR1 MGHDK, CDR2 SYGVNS. This CDR3 comprises 15 residues. The CDR3 nucleotides are TGTGCCAGCAGTGAAGGGACAGGGTTAAGAGAAAAACTGTTTTTT. Its translation is CASSEGTGLREKLFF.

This clone was found once. The chain links TRBV11-2 to TRBJ1-1, with TRBD1 matching over 7 bases. Trimming took 2 bases from V and 1 from J; bases not matched to a gene: 7. This CDR3 region has 16 residues. The germline gives CDR1 SGHAT, CDR2 FQNNGV. The CDR3 sequence is CASSLYRDSRNTEAFF. Written as DNA, the CDR3 is TGTGCCAGCAGCTTATACCGGGACAGCAGGAACACTGAAGCTTTCTTT.